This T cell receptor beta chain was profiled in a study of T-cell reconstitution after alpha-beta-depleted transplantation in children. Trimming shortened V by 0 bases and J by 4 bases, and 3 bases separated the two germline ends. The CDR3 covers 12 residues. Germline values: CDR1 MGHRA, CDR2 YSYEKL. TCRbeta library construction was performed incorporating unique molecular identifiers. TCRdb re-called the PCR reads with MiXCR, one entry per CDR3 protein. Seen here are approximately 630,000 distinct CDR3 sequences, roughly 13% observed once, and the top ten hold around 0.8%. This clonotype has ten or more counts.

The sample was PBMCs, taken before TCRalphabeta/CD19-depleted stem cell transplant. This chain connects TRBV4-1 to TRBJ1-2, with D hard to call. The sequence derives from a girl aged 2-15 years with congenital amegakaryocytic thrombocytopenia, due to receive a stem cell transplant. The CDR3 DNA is TGCGCCAGCAGCCAAGATTTCTATGGCTACACCTTC. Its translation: CASSQDFYGYTF.